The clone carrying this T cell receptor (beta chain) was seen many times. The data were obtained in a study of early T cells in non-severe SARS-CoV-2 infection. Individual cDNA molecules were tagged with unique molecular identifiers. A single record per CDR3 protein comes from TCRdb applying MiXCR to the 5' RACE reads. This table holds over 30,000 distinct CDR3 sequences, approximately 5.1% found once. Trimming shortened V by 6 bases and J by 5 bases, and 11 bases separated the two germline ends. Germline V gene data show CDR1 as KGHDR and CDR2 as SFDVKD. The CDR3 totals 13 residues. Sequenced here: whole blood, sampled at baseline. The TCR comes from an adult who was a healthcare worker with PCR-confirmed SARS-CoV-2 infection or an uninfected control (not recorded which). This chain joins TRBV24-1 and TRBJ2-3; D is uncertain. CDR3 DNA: TGTGCCACCAGTTGGGCTAGAGGAGATACGCAGTATTTT. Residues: CATSWARGDTQYF.